This T cell receptor (beta chain) appears in the sequencing data of a study of CXCR3-negative and CXCR3-positive naive CD8 T cells (dated by TCRdb to about 2019). Some background on the complete study: In total, some 140 million TRB reads were obtained, corresponding to roughly 1.5 +/- 0.3 million reads per library. Naive subsets from about five donors and memory cells from 3 donors were included in the TRBV-TRBJ cluster analysis. Data from 11 donors, pooled across two independent experiments, went into the diversity and physicochemical repertoire analyses.

CDR1 and CDR2 were assigned from the germline V gene (reference sequence) as SGHKS and YYEKEE. The CDR3 measures 16 amino acids from cysteine to phenylalanine. The DNA sequence is not available. Each CD8+ T cell subset was flow-sorted in triplicate, with some 300,000 cells per subset placed directly into RLT lysis buffer. To exclude memory contaminants, naive CD8+ T cells were stringently defined as CD45RO-CCR7+CD27+CD95-. Peripheral blood mononuclear cells were isolated from buffy coats by standard density gradient centrifugation. A FACSAria III was used to flow-sort naive CD8+ T cells into CXCR3-negative and CXCR3-positive populations. Total RNA was extracted from sorted cells using an RNeasy Mini Kit. Study-wide findings and limitations: Freshly isolated PBMCs were used for most assays because CXCR3 expression went down partially after cryopreservation. Naive CXCR3-negative and CXCR3-positive cells from the same donor showed similar TRBV-TRBJ usage, whereas memory cells showed distinct patterns. Compared with CXCR3-negative naive cells, CXCR3-positive naive cells had TRB CDR3s with higher hydrophobicity (lower Kidera factor 4), lower energy, and higher strength and volume indices. Because surface CD5, which is linked to self-reactivity in mice, was comparable between the naive subsets, TCR interaction strength was also inferred from TRB CDR3 physicochemical properties. Comparably high repertoire diversity was found in both naive subsets, whereas much lower repertoire diversity was found in memory CD8+ T cells.

As to this clonotype: The target of this receptor is not known.

Sequencing was carried out with a NextSeq 550. The Human TCR Profiling Kit (MiLaboratory) was used to make UMI-labeled 5' RACE TRB cDNA libraries. The full amount of extracted RNA was used for cDNA synthesis, and the full amount of resulting cDNA was used for PCR amplification. Libraries were prepared in parallel using an identical number of PCR cycles. The paper's processing steps were these. About 50,000 +/- 10,000 unique UMI-labeled TRB cDNA molecules per library were extracted with MIGEC and MiXCR, with at least two reads per UMI required. On average, 40,000 +/- 10,000 functional in-frame TRB CDR3 nucleotide clonotypes lacking stop codons were found per library. After each sample was downsampled to 5000 UMI-labeled TRB molecules, VDJtools was used to calculate diversity metrics such as normalized Shannon-Wiener and Chao1. VDJtools was used to calculate clonotype-size-weighted physicochemical properties of the central five CDR3 residues, namely interaction energy, strength, volume and Kidera factor 4. TCRdb reprocessed the reads; each CDR3 protein sequence makes one entry, and DNA is unavailable. The V and J calls shown here were made by TCRdb, not taken from the authors' results. The table for this sample shows approximately 7,000 distinct CDR3 sequences. The ten largest clones represent 1.9% of the sample.

Sequencing input: naive CXCR3+ CD8+ T cells from blood. The cell subset or site label, read with the paper, signifies: CD45RO-CCR7+CD27+CD95- naive CD8+ T cells expressing CXCR3 (TNR3+). Recombination linked TRBV5-5 to TRBJ2-1; the D gene TCRdb calls, TRBD2, cannot be checked with no DNA. This clonotype was obtained from a human donor in good health. Some clones in this sample may be carry-over from other donors' samples. CDR3 protein: CASSISGSSSYNEQFF. The CDR3, completed at both ends by the reference TRBV5-5 and TRBJ2-1 genes, gives the full variable domain DAGVTQSPTHLIKTRGQQVTLRCSPISGHKSVSWYQQVLGQGPQFIFQYYEKEERGRGNFPDRFSARQFPNYSSELNVNALLLGDSALYLCASSISGSSSYNEQFFGPGTRLTVL.